Below are 23 T cell receptor beta chains sequenced from a single sample in a study of blood T cell repertoires in COVID-19. Only in-frame clones appear in the TCRdb table, and some are missing; sequencing was by immunoSEQ multiplex PCR. The table has 120,000 to 150,000 clones, approximately 85% seen once. Sequencing was done on a sample of peripheral blood. The source of these receptors is a man between 50 and 59 years old with acute or convalescent COVID-19.

This chain uses TRBV9 with TRBJ1-2; D perhaps matches TRBD1 (5 bases). The length of the CDR3 is 15 residues. V was cut by 3 bases and J by 2 bases, with 14 bases left in between. Germline assignment: CDR1 SGDLS and CDR2 YYNGEE. CDR3 in amino acids: CASSAAPGGNYGYTF. The CDR3 region has the DNA TGTGCCAGCAGCGCCGCCCCGGGGGGAAACTATGGCTACACCTTC. Drawing the rest from reference TRBV9 and TRBJ1-2, the complete variable domain is DSGVTQTPKHLITATGQRVTLRCSPRSGDLSVYWYQQSLDQGLQFLIQYYNGEERAKGNILERFSAQQFPDLHSELNLSSLELGDSALYFCASSAAPGGNYGYTFGSGTRLTVV.

The chain carries TRBV29-1 and TRBJ2-7; possible D gene TRBD1, 6 bases. This CDR3 spans 13 amino acids. Deletions cut 7 bases from V and 3 bases from J, with 16 bases between. The germline CDR1 and CDR2 sequences are SQVTM and ANQGSEA. The CDR3 DNA reads as TGCAGCGCAAGCTCCGGGACACACTACGAGCAGTACTTC. Translated: CSASSGTHYEQYF.

This clone came up once. The chain uses TRBV3-1 (or the pseudogene TRBV3-2) and TRBJ1-5, with no clear D. The CDR3 contains 14 residues. V gave up 2 bases and J gave up 4 bases, with 9 bases separating them. Germline V CDR1 and CDR2: LGHDT, YNNKEL (reference sequence). The CDR3 nucleotides are TGTGCCAGCAGCCAATACCCTAATAATCAGCCCCAGCATTTT. Translated: CASSQYPNNQPQHF.

The V call is TRBV15, the J call TRBJ2-7, with 8 nucleotides matching TRBD1. CDR3 length: 15 residues. V dropped 4 bases and J dropped 4; count of bases not matched to a gene: 9. Germline V gives CDR1 LNHNV, CDR2 YYDKDF (reference sequence). DNA for the CDR3: TGTGCCACCAGCATCGACAGGGGATCCCAATACGAGCAGTACTTC. Protein: CATSIDRGSQYEQYF.

The chain joins TRBV19 to TRBJ1-4; 8 bases fit TRBD1. J lost 8 bases, V lost 2 bases, and 16 bases had no gene match. The CDR3 is made up of 18 amino acids. Looked up from germline, CDR1 is LNHDA and CDR2 is SQIVND (reference sequence). CDR3: CASSISRGQGAMDEKLFF. Here the CDR3 DNA reads TGTGCCAGTAGTATATCCAGGGGGCAGGGGGCTATGGACGAAAAACTGTTTTTT.

The V call is TRBV28, the J call TRBJ1-5; D gene uncertain. Trimming pared 5 bases from V and 0 bases from J, leaving 32 bases between. CDR3 length: 22 residues. Germline V gene data show CDR1 as MDHEN and CDR2 as SYDVKM. CDR3 region: CASSLRGTGIIPFLYSNQPQHF. The DNA of the CDR3 is TGTGCCAGCAGTCTCCGGGGTACGGGCATCATCCCTTTTTTATATAGCAATCAGCCCCAGCATTTT. Full variable domain (remainder filled in from reference TRBV28 and TRBJ1-5): DVKVTQSSRYLVKRTGEKVFLECVQDMDHENMFWYRQDPGLGLRLIYFSYDVKMKEKGDIPEGYSVSREKKERFSLILESASTNQTSMYLCASSLRGTGIIPFLYSNQPQHFGDGTRLSIL.

This chain uses TRBV4-1 with TRBJ1-2, with D tentatively TRBD1 (6 bases). The germline V gene encodes CDR1 MGHRA and CDR2 YSYEKL. V was clipped by 2 bases and J by 4 bases, with 11 bases between them. The CDR3 is made up of 14 amino acids. CDR3 coding DNA: TGCGCCAGCAGCCAAACAGGGTCAGCCTATGGCTACACCTTC. Amino acids: CASSQTGSAYGYTF.

The chain has TRBV4-1 and TRBJ1-2, with D possibly matching TRBD1 (6 bases). The CDR3 sequence is 15 residues long. Trimming removed 1 base at V and 5 bases at J, with 14 bases between. Germline CDR1 and CDR2: MGHRA and YSYEKL. CDR3 loop: CASSQVAGDNYGYTF. CDR3 DNA sequence: TGCGCCAGCAGCCAAGTAGCAGGGGACAATTATGGCTACACCTTC.

The V call is TRBV2, the J call TRBJ2-4, with TRBD2 as a possible D gene (5 bases). Germline lookup yields CDR1 SNHLY and CDR2 FYNNEI. The CDR3 totals 15 residues. V was clipped by 4 bases and J by 1 base, with 11 bases between them. This CDR3 reads CASSVRETAKNIQYF. The CDR3, as DNA: TGTGCCAGCAGTGTTCGGGAAACGGCCAAAAACATTCAGTACTTC.

The genes are TRBV5-1 and TRBJ2-5; TRBD2 agrees at 9 bases. There are 16 residues in the CDR3. Per germline, CDR1 SGHRS and CDR2 YFSETQ. V gave up 3 bases and J gave up 4 bases; unmatched junction bases: 10. CDR3 protein: CASSYQAGGGGETQYF. As DNA, the CDR3 is TGCGCCAGCAGCTACCAAGCGGGGGGTGGAGGAGAGACCCAGTACTTC.

V usage is TRBV4-1 and J usage is TRBJ2-3; 8 bases align to TRBD2. The germline V gene has CDR1 MGHRA and CDR2 YSYEKL. The CDR3 is made up of 16 amino acids. V was pared by 10 bases and J by 1 base, with 13 bases of the junction left unmatched. The CDR3 sequence: CAISPRGAGGTDTQYF. The CDR3 DNA sequence: TGCGCCATCTCCCCAAGGGGAGCGGGGGGCACAGATACGCAGTATTTT.

This chain joins TRBV19 and TRBJ1-2, with a possible D match to TRBD1 (6 bases). The germline V gene has CDR1 LNHDA and CDR2 SQIVND (reference sequence). Trimming stripped 6 bases from V and 3 bases from J, with 17 bases between. The CDR3 is made up of 15 amino acids. The CDR3 loop reads CASSHQGIWDYGYTF. The CDR3 nucleotides are TGTGCCAGTAGCCACCAGGGGATCTGGGACTATGGCTACACCTTC.

This rearrangement joins TRBV19 to TRBJ1-3; D unclear. CDR1 and CDR2 (germline): LNHDA, SQIVND (reference sequence). V lost 2 bases to trimming and J lost 2 bases, with 7 bases between them. The CDR3 spans 14 residues. CDR3 nucleotide sequence: TGTGCCAGTAGTATACGAGTGCCTGGAAACACCATATATTTT. It translates to CASSIRVPGNTIYF.

The chain employs TRBV11-3 and TRBJ2-3; unclear D gene. Trimming took off 5 bases at V and 1 base at J, with 16 bases between the two ends. Germline V gene lookup returns CDR1 SGHNT and CDR2 YENEEA. The CDR3 runs to 16 residues. The CDR3 DNA reads as TGTGCCAGCAGCCTTCGAGTCCGGAGACGCACAGATACGCAGTATTTT. This sequence encodes CASSLRVRRRTDTQYF. Supplemented by reference TRBV11-3 and TRBJ2-3, the full variable domain reads EAGVVQSPRYKIIEKKQPVAFWCNPISGHNTLYWYLQNLGQGPELLIRYENEEAVDDSQLPKDRFSAERLKGVDSTLKIQPAELGDSAVYLCASSLRVRRRTDTQYFGPGTRLTVL.

The chain joins TRBV6-2 or TRBV6-3 to TRBJ2-1; TRBD2 aligns across 11 bases. Germline CDR1 reads MNHEY; CDR2 reads SVGEGT. Unmatched junction bases numbered 8, after V lost 6 bases and J lost 7 bases. The CDR3 has 15 amino acids. The chain's CDR3 is CASSLSGGAENEQFF. The CDR3 DNA follows: TGTGCCAGCAGCCTTAGCGGGGGGGCCGAGAATGAGCAGTTCTTC.

The chain recombines TRBV15 with TRBJ1-2, with TRBD1 matching 9 bases. V lost 3 bases to trimming and J lost 4 bases; unmatched junction nucleotides: 9. Germline V CDR1 and CDR2: LNHNV, YYDKDF (reference sequence). CDR3 size: 16 residues. This CDR3 reads CATSRGTGITFYGYTF. CDR3 DNA sequence: TGTGCCACCAGCAGGGGGACAGGGATAACTTTCTATGGCTACACCTTC.

This clone has more than one count but fewer than ten. The J gene is TRBJ1-6, the V gene TRBV14; the D gene is possibly TRBD1 (5 bases). CDR1 and CDR2 (germline): SGHDN, FVKESK. V dropped 5 bases and J dropped 9 bases, with 11 bases sitting between them. The CDR3 runs 13 residues. Written as DNA, the CDR3 is TGTGCCAGCAGCACTCGCGGGGGTTCACCCCTCCACTTT. Residues: CASSTRGGSPLHF.

This chain joins TRBV7-9 and TRBJ1-4; unclear D gene. The germline V and J ends were trimmed by 3 bases and 4 bases, with 15 bases remaining between them. CDR3 length equals 16 residues. Germline V CDR1 and CDR2: SEHNR, FQNEAQ (reference sequence). The CDR3 sequence is CASSFGYLIVNEKLFF. The CDR3 DNA is TGTGCCAGCAGCTTCGGTTACCTCATTGTTAATGAAAAACTGTTTTTT. Full variable domain (outside the CDR3, taken from reference TRBV7-9 and TRBJ1-4): DTGVSQNPRHKITKRGQNVTFRCDPISEHNRLYWYRQTLGQGPEFLTYFQNEAQLEKSRLLSDRFSAERPKGSFSTLEIQRTEQGDSAMYLCASSFGYLIVNEKLFFGSGTQLSVL.

This chain links TRBV13 with TRBJ1-6; TRBD1 might be the D (5 bases). Germline V gene lookup returns CDR1 PRHDT and CDR2 FYEKMQ (reference sequence). This CDR3 comprises 16 residues. V was shortened by 3 bases and J by 7 bases, with 16 bases between the two germline ends. The CDR3 region has the DNA TGTGCCAGCAGCTTGACAGTTAACCCATCGAATTCACCCCTCCACTTT. This sequence encodes CASSLTVNPSNSPLHF.

The chain couples TRBV6-5 to TRBJ2-7; TRBD2 might be the D (5 bases). Between the trimmed V and J ends, which lost 8 bases and 2 bases, there was a span of 16 bases. In germline, CDR1 is MNHEY, CDR2 SVGAGI. This CDR3 is built from 14 residues. The CDR3 nucleotides are TGTGCCAGCGAGAGGAAGGGAGTGCCCTACGAGCAGTACTTC. Amino acids: CASERKGVPYEQYF.

The V gene is TRBV6-5, the J gene TRBJ2-2, with 10 bases aligning to TRBD1. V trimming: 6 bases; J trimming: 3 bases; junction bases outside the gene matches: 4. The germline V gene has CDR1 MNHEY and CDR2 SVGAGI. This CDR3 has 15 residues. The CDR3 sequence is CASRDRGRYTGELFF. The CDR3 DNA reads as TGTGCCAGCAGAGACAGGGGGCGTTACACCGGGGAGCTGTTTTTT.

The rearrangement uses TRBV27 and TRBJ2-7, with D possibly being TRBD2 (5 bases). The CDR3 has 15 amino acids. Trimming shortened V by 3 bases and J by 7 bases, and 19 bases separated the two germline ends. CDR1 MNHEY and CDR2 SMNVEV come from the germline V gene (reference sequence). CDR3 sequence reads: CASSFGSVPPEEQYF. CDR3 in DNA: TGTGCCAGCAGTTTTGGTAGCGTCCCCCCAGAAGAGCAGTACTTC.

The chain carries TRBV24-1 and TRBJ2-1; 10 nucleotides agree with TRBD1. Germline CDR1 KGHDR, CDR2 SFDVKD. The CDR3 contains 15 residues. The V segment lost 9 bases and the J segment 7 bases; nucleotides outside the gene matches: 11. This chain's CDR3 is CATAAGTGDGNEQFF. DNA for the CDR3: TGTGCCACCGCCGCCGGGACAGGGGATGGTAATGAGCAGTTCTTC.